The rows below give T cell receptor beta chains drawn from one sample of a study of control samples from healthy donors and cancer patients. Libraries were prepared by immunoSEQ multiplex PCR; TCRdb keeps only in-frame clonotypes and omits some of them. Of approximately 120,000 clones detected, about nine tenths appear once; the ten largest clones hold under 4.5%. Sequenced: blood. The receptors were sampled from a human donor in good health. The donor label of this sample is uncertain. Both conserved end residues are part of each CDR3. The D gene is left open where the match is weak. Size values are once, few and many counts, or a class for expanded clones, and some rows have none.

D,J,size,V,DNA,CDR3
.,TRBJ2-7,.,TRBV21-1,TGTGCCAGCAATCTGTGGTTACTGCCCTACGAGCAGTACTTC,CASNLWLLPYEQYF
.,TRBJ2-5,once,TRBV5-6,TGTGCCAGCAGCTTGGCCAAAGAGACCCAGTACTTC,CASSLAKETQYF
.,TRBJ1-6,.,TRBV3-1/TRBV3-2,TGTGCCAGCAGCCTCCGACAGGTCCCCCCCAATTCACCCCTCCACTTT,CASSLRQVPPNSPLHF
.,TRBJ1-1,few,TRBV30,TGTGCCTGGTTAGGTGGGCAAACTGAAGCTTTCTTT,CAWLGGQTEAFF
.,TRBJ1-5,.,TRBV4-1,TGCGCCAGCAGCCAAGATTGGGGACGGCTCAATCAGCCCCAGCATTTT,CASSQDWGRLNQPQHF
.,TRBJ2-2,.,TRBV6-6,TGTGCCAGCAGTTATAACACCGGGGAGCTGTTTTTT,CASSYNTGELFF
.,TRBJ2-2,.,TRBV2,TGTGCCAGCATAGGGCAGCCCCAGAACACCGGGGAGCTGTTTTTT,CASIGQPQNTGELFF
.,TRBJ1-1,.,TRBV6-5,TGTGCCAGCACTCGGAAGGGGGATGAAGCTTTCTTT,CASTRKGDEAFF
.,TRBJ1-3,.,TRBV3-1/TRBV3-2,TGTGCCAGCAGCCAATCCATCGACAGCCAAGGAAACACCATATATTTT,CASSQSIDSQGNTIYF
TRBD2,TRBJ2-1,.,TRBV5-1,TGCGCCAGCAGCCGTAGCGGGGGGGACTACAATGAGCAGTTCTTC,CASSRSGGDYNEQFF
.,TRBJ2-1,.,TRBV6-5,TGTGCCAGCAGGACTACGTACGATGAGCAGTTCTTC,CASRTTYDEQFF
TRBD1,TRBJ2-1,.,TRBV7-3,TGTGCCAGCAGCCCAGGACAGGGGGCTTTCAATGAGCAGTTCTTC,CASSPGQGAFNEQFF
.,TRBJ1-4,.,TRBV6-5,TGTGCCAGCTCTTCTGGGCGGACTAATGAAAAACTGTTTTTT,CASSSGRTNEKLFF
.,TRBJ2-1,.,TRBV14,TGTGCCAGCAGCCAAACTAGGGGGAATGAGCAGTTCTTC,CASSQTRGNEQFF
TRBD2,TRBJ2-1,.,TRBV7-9,TGTGCCAGCAGCTCGGGTAGCGGGGGTAATACCTACAATGAGCAGTTCTTC,CASSSGSGGNTYNEQFF
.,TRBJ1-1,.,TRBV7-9,TGTGCCAGCACCCTCGACAGGTCCATGAACACTGAAGCTTTCTTT,CASTLDRSMNTEAFF
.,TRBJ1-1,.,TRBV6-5,TGTGCCAGCAGTAACCGAGAGGGGACGACTGAAGCTTTCTTT,CASSNREGTTEAFF
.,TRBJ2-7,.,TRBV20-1,TGCAGTGCTGTCGGGGGCCACGAGCAGTACTTC,CSAVGGHEQYF
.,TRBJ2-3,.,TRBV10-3,TGTGCCATCAGTGGGGCCCTAGCTAGCGTAAGGACAGATACGCAGTATTTT,CAISGALASVRTDTQYF
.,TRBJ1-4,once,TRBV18,TGTGCCAGCTCCGGGACGATCGGCGAAAAACTGTTTTTT,CASSGTIGEKLFF
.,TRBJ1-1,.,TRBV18,TGTGCCAGCTCACCATCGCCAGGATCGAACACTGAAGCTTTCTTT,CASSPSPGSNTEAFF
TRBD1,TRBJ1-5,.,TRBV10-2,TGCGCCAGCAGTGCACAGGGGTGGAGCAATCAGCCCCAGCATTTT,CASSAQGWSNQPQHF
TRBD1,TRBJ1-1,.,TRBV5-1,TGCGCCAGCAGCTGGAGGGGGCTGGACACTGAAGCTTTCTTT,CASSWRGLDTEAFF
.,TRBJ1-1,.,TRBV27,TGTGCCAGCAGTTTCTCAGGGCCCTATGAAGCTTTCTTT,CASSFSGPYEAFF
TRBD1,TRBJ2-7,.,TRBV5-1,TGCGCCAGCAGCTTGAGCTCGGGACAGGGTATTTTGGCTCCTTACGAGCAGTACTTC,CASSLSSGQGILAPYEQYF
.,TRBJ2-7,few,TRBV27,TGTGCCAGCAGTTTAAGACTACAGGGAAGCGAGCAGTACTTC,CASSLRLQGSEQYF